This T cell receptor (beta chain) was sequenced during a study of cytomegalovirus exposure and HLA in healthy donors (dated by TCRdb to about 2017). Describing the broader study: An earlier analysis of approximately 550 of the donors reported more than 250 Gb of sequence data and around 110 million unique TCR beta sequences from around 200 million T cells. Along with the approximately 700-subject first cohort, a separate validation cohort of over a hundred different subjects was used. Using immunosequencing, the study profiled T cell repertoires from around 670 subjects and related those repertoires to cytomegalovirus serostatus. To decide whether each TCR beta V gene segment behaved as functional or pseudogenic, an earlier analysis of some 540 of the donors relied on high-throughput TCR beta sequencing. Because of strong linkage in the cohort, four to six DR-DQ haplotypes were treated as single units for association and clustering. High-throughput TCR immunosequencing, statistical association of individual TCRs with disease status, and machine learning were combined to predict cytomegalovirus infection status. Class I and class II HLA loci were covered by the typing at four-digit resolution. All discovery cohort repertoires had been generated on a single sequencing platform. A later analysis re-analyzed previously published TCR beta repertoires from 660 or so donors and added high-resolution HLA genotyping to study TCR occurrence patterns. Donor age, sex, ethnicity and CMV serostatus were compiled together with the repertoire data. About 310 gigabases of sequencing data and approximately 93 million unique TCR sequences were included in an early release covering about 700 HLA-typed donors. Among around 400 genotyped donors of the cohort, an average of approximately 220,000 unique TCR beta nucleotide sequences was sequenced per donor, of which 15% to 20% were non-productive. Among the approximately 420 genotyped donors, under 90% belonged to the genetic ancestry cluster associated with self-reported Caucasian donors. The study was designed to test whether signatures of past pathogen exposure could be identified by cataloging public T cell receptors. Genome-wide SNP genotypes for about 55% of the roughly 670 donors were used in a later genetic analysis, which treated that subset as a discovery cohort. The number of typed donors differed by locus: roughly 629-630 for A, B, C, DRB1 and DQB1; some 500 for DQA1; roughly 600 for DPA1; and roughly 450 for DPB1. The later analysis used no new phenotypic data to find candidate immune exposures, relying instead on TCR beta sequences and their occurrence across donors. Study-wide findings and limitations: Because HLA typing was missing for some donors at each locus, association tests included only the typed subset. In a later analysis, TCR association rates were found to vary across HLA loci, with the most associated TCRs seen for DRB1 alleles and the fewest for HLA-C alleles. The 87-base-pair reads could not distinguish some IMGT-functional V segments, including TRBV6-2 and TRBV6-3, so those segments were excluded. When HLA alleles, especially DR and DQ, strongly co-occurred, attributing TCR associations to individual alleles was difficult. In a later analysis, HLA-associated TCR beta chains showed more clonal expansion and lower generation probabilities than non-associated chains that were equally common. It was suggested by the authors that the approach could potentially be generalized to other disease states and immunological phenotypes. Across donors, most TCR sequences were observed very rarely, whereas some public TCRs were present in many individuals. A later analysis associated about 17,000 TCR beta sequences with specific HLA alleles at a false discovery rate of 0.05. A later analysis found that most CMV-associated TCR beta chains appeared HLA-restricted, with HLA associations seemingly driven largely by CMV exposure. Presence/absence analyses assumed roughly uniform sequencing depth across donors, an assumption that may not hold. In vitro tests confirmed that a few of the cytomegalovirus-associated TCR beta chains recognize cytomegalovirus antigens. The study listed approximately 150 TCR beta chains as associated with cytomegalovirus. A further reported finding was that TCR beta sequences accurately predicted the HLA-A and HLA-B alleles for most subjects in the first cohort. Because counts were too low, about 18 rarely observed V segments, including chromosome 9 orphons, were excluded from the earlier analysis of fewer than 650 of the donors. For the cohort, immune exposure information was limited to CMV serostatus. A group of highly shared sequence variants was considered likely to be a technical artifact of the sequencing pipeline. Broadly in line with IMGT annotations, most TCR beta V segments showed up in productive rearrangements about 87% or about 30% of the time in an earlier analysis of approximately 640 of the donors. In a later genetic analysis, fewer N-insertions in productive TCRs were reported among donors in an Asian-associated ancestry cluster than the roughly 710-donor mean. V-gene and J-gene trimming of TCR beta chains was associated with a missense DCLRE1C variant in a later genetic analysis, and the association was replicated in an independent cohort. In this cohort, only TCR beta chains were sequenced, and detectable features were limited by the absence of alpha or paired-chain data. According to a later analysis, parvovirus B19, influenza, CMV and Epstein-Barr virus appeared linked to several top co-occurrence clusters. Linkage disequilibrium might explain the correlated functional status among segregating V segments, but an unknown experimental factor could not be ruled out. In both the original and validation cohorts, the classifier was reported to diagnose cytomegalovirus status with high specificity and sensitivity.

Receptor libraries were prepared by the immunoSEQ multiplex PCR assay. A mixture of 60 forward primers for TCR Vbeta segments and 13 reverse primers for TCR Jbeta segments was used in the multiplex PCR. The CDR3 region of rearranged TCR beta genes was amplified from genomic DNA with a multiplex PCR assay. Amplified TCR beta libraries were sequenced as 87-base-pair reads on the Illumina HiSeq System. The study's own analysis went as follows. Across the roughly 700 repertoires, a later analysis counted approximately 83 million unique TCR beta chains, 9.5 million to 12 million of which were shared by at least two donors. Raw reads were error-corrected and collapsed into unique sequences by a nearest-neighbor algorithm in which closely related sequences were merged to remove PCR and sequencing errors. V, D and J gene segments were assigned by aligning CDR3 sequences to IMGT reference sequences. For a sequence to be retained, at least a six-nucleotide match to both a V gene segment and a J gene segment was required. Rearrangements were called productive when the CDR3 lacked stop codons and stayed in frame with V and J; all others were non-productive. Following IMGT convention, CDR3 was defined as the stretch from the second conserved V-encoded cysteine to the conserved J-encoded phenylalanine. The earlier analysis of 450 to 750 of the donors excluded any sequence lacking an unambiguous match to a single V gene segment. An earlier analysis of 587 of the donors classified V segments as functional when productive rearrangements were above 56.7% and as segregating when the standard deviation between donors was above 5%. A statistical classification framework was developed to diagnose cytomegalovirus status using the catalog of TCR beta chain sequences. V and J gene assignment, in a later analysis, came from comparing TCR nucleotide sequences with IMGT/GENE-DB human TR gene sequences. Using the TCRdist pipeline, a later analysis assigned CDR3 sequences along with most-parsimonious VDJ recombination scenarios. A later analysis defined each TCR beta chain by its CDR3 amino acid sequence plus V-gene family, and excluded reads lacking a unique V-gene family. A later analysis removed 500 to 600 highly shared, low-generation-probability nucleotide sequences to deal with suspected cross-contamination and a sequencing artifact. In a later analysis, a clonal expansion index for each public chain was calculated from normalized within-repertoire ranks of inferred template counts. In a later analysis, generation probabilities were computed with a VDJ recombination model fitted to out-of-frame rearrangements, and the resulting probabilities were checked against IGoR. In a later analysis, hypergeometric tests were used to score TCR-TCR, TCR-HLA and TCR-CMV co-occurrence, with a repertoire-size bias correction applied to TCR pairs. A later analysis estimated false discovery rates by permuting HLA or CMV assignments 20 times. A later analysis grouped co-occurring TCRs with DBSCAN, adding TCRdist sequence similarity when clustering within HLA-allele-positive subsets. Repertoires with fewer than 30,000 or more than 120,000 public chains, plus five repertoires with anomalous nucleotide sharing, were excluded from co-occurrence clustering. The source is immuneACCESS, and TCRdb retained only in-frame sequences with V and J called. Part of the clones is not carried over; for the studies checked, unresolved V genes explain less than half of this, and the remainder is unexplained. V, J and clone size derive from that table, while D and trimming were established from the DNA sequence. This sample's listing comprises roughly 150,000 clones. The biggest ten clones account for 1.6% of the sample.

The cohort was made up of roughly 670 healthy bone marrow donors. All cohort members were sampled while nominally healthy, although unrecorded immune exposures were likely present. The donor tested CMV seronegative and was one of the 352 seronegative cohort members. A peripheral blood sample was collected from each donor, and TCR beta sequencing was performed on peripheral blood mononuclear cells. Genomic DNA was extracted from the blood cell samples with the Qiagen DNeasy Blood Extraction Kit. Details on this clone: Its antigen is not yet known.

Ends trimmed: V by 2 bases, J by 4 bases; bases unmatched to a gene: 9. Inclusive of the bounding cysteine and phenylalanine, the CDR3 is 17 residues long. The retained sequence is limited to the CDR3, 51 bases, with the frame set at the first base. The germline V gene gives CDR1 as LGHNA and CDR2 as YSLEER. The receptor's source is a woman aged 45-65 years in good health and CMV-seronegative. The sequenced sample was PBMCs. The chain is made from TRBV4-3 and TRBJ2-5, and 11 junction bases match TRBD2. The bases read TGCGCCAGCAGCCAATTCCATTCTAGCGGGAGGAGAGAGACCCAGTACTTC. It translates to CASSQFHSSGRRETQYF.